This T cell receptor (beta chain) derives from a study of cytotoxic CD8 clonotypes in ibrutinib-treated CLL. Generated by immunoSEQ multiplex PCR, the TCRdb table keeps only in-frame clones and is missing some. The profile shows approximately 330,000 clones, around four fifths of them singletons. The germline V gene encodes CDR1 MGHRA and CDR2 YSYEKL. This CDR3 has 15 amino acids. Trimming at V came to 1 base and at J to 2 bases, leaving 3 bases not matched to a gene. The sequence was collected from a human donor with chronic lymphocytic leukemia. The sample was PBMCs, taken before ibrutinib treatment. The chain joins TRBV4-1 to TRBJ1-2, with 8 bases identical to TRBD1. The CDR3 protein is CASSQVPGGNYGYTF. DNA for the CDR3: TGCGCCAGCAGCCAAGTTCCAGGGGGCAACTATGGCTACACCTTC.